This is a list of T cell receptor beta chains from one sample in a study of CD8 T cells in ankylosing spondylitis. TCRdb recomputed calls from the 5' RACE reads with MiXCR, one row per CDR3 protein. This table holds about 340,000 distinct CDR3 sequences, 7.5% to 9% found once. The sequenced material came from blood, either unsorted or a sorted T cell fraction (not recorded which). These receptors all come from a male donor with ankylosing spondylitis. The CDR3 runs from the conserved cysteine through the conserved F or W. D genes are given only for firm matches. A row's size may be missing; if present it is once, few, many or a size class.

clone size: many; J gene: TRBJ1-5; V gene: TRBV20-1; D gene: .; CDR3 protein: CSVQGPQPQHF; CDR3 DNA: TGCAGTGTGCAAGGGCCTCAGCCCCAGCATTTT
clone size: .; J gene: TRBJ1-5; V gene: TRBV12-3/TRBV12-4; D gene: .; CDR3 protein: CASSLAGIGNQPQHF; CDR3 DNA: TGTGCCAGCAGTTTAGCAGGGATAGGCAATCAGCCCCAGCATTTT
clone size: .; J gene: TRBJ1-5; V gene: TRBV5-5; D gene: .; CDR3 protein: CASSAQGHVNQPQHF; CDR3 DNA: TGTGCCAGCAGCGCCCAGGGACACGTCAATCAGCCCCAGCATTTT
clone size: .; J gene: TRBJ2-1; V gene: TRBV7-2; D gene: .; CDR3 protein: CASSGRRSYNEQFF; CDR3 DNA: TGTGCCAGCAGTGGGCGGCGGTCCTACAATGAGCAGTTCTTC
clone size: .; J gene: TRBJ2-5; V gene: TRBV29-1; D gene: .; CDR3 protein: CSDHGSDETQYF; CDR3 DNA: TGCAGCGATCACGGGAGTGACGAGACCCAGTACTTC
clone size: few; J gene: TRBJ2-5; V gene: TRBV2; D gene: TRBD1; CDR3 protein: CASREQSQGAETQYF; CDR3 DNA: TGTGCCAGCAGGGAACAGAGCCAGGGGGCCGAGACCCAGTACTTC
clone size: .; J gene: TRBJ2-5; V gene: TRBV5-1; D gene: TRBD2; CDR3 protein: CASGTSGRAETQYF; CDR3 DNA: TGCGCCAGTGGGACTAGCGGGAGGGCAGAGACCCAGTACTTC
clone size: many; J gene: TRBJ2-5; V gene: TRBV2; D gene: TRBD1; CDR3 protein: CASSVQGLGETQYF; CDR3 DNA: TGTGCCAGCAGTGTACAGGGGTTGGGAGAGACCCAGTACTTC
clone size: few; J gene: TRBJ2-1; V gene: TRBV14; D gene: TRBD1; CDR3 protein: CASSQVLRLSGQGASSSYNEQFF; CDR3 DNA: TGTGCCAGCAGCCAAGTCCTTCGCCTGTCGGGGCAGGGGGCCTCGAGCTCCTACAATGAGCAGTTCTTC
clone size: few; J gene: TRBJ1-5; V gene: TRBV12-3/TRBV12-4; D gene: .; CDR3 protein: CASSFGQVNQPQHF; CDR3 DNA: TGTGCCAGCAGTTTCGGTCAGGTCAATCAGCCCCAGCATTTT
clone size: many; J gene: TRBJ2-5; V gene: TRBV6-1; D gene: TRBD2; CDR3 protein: CASSELAGGPETQYF; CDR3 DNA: TGTGCCAGCAGTGAACTAGCGGGAGGGCCAGAGACCCAGTACTTC
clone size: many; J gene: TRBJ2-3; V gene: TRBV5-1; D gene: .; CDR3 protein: CASSPQARDTQYF; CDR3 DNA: TGCGCCAGCAGCCCACAGGCTCGGGATACGCAGTATTTT
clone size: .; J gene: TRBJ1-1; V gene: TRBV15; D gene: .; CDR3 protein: CATSRRRGDTEAFF; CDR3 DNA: TGTGCCACCAGCAGACGTCGGGGGGACACTGAAGCTTTCTTT
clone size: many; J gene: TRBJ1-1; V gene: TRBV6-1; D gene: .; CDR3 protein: CASTRAGNTEAFF; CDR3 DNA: TGTGCCAGCACCCGGGCTGGGAACACTGAAGCTTTCTTT
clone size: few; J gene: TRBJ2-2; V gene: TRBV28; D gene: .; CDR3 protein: CASSPAGMNTGELFF; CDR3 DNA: TGTGCCAGCAGCCCTGCGGGGATGAACACCGGGGAGCTGTTTTTT
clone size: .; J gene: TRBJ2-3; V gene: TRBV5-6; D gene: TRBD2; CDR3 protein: CASSLSREGADTQYF; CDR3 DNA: TGTGCCAGCAGCTTGTCGCGGGAGGGCGCCGATACGCAGTATTTT
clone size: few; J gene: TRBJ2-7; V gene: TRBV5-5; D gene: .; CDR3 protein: CASSTQRDTTYEQYF; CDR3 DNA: TGTGCCAGCAGCACTCAACGGGACACTACCTACGAGCAGTACTTC
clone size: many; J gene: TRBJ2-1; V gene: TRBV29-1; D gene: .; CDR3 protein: CSVEGPIGNEQFF; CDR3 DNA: TGCAGCGTGGAAGGGCCTATCGGCAATGAGCAGTTCTTC
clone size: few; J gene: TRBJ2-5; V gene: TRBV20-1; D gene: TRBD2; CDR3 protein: CSARGGGLQETQYF; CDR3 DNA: TGCAGTGCTAGAGGGGGAGGGCTACAAGAGACCCAGTACTTC
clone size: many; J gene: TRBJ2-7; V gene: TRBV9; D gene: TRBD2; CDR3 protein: CASSGLAGVSEQYF; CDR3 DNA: TGTGCCAGCAGCGGACTAGCGGGAGTTAGCGAGCAGTACTTC
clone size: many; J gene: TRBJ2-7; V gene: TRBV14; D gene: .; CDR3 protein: CASSPGLYSYEQYF; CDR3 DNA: TGTGCCAGCAGCCCAGGCCTCTATTCCTACGAGCAGTACTTC
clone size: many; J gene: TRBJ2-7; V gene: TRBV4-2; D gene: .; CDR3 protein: CASSQPGEEQYF; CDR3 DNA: TGTGCCAGCAGCCAGCCCGGGGAGGAGCAGTACTTC
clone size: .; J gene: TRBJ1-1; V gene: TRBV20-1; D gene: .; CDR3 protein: CSAPRAENTEAFF; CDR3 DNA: TGCAGTGCTCCTCGCGCAGAGAACACTGAAGCTTTCTTT
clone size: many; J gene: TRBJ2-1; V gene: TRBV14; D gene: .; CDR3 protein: CASSPLGLYNEQFF; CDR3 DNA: TGTGCCAGCAGCCCACTGGGACTTTACAATGAGCAGTTCTTC
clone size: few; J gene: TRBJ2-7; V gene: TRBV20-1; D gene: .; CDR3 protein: CSARDSGTWIYEQYF; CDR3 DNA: TGCAGTGCTAGAGATTCGGGGACATGGATTTACGAGCAGTACTTC
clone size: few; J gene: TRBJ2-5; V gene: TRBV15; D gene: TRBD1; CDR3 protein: CATSSWDRGSRETQYF; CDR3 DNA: TGTGCCACCAGCAGCTGGGACAGGGGAAGCCGAGAGACCCAGTACTTC
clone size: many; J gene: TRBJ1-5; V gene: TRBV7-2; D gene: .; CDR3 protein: CASSSGANSNQPQHF; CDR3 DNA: TGTGCCAGCAGCTCAGGCGCCAATAGCAATCAGCCCCAGCATTTT
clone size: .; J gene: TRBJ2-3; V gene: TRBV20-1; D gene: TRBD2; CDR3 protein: CSARAPPSGSGTDTQYF; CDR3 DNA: TGCAGTGCTAGAGCCCCCCCCAGCGGGAGCGGAACAGATACGCAGTATTTT
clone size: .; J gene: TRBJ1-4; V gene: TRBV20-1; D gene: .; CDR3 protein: CSAREAGTNEKLFF; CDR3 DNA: TGCAGTGCTAGAGAGGCCGGCACTAATGAAAAACTGTTTTTT
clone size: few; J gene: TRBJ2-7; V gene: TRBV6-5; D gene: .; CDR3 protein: CASSYSQGLPEQYF; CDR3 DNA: TGTGCCAGCAGTTACTCGCAGGGGCTTCCCGAGCAGTACTTC
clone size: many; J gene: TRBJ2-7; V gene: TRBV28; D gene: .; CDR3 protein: CASSSLQEGREQYF; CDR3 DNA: TGTGCCAGCAGTTCCCTCCAAGAGGGACGCGAGCAGTACTTC
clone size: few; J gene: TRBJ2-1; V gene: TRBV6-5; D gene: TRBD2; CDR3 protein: CASGYSGRSVGNEQFF; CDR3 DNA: TGTGCCAGCGGTTATAGCGGGAGGAGTGTGGGCAATGAGCAGTTCTTC
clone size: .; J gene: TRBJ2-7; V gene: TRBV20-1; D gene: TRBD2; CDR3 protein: CSARSTSGSTVEQYF; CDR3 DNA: TGCAGTGCTAGATCGACTAGCGGGAGTACGGTGGAGCAGTACTTC
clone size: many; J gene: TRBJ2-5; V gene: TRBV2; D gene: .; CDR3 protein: CASRTEGETQYF; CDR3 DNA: TGTGCCAGCAGAACAGAGGGGGAGACCCAGTACTTC
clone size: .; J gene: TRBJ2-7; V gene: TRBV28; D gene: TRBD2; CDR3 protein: CASRTSGRAVPGYEQYF; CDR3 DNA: TGTGCCAGCCGGACTAGCGGGAGGGCCGTTCCAGGCTACGAGCAGTACTTC
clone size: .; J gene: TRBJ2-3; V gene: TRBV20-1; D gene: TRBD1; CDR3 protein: CSAAGGRGEDTQYF; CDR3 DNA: TGCAGTGCCGCAGGGGGCAGGGGAGAGGATACGCAGTATTTT
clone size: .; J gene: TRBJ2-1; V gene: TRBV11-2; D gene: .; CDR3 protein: CASSFGFDGNEQFF; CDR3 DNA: TGTGCCAGCAGCTTCGGGTTCGATGGGAATGAGCAGTTCTTC
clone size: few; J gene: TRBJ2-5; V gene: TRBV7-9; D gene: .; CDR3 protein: CASSLVPGVGETQYF; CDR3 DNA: TGTGCCAGCAGCTTAGTACCGGGAGTAGGGGAGACCCAGTACTTC
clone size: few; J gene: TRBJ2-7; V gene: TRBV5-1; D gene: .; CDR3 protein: CASSNTQGAYYEQYF; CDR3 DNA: TGCGCCAGCAGCAATACTCAGGGAGCCTACTACGAGCAGTACTTC
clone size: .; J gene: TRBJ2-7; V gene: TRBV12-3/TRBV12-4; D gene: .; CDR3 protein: CASSIGAASYEQYF; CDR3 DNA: TGTGCCAGCAGTATCGGAGCAGCCTCCTACGAGCAGTACTTC
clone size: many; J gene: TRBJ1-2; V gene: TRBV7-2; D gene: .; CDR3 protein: CASSRDSTGYTF; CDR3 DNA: TGTGCCAGCAGCCGAGACAGCACTGGCTACACCTTC
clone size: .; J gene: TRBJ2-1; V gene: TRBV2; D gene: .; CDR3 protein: CASSEGRTAGSFF; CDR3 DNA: TGTGCCAGCAGTGAAGGCCGGACGGCCGGTTCGTTCTTC